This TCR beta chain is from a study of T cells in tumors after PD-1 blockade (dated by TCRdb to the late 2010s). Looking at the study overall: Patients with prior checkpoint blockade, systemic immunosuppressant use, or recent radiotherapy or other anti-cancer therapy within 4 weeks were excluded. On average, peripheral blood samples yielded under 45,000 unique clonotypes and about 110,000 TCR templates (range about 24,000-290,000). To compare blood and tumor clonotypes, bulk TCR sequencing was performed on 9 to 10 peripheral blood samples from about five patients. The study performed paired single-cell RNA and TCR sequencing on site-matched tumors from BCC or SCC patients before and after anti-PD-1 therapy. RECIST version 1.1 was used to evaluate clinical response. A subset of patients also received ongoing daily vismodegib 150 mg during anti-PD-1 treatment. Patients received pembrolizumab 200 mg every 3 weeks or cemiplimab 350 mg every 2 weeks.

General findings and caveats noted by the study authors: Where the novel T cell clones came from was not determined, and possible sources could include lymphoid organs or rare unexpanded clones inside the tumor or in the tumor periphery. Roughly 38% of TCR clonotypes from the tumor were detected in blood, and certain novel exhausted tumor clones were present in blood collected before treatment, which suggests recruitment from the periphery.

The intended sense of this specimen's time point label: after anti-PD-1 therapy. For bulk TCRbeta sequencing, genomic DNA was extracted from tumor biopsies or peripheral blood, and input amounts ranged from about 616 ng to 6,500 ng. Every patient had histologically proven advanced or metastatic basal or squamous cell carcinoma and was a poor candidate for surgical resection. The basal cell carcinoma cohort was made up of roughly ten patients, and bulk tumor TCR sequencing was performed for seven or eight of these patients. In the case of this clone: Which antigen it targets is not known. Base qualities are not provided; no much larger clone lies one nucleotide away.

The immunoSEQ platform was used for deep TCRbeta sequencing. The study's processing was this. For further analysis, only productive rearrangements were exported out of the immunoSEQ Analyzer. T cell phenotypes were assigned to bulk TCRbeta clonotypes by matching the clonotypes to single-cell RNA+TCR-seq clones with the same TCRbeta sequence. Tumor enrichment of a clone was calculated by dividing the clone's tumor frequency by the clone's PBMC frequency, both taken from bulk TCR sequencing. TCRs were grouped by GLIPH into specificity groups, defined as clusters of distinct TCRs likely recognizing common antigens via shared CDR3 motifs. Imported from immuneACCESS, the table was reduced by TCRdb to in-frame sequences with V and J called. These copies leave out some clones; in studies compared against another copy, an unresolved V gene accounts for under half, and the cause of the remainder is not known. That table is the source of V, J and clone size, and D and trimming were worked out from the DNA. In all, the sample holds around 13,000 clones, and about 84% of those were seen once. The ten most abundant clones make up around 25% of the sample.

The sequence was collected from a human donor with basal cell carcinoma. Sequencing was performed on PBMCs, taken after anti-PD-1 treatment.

The CDR3 region: CASLEPGLGTYEQYF. Read as DNA, the sequence is TGTGCCAGTCTTGAGCCGGGACTAGGAACCTACGAGCAGTACTTC. The rearranged chain carries TRBV2 and TRBJ2-7; 8 of the junction bases match TRBD2. Sequences SNHLY (CDR1) and FYNNEI (CDR2) are obtained from the germline V gene. V lost 9 bases and J lost 2 bases, and the count of bases not matched to a germline gene is 12. From the cysteine up to the phenylalanine, the CDR3 has a length of 15 residues. Kept here is only the CDR3 DNA, which spans 45 bases and is read in frame from base 1.